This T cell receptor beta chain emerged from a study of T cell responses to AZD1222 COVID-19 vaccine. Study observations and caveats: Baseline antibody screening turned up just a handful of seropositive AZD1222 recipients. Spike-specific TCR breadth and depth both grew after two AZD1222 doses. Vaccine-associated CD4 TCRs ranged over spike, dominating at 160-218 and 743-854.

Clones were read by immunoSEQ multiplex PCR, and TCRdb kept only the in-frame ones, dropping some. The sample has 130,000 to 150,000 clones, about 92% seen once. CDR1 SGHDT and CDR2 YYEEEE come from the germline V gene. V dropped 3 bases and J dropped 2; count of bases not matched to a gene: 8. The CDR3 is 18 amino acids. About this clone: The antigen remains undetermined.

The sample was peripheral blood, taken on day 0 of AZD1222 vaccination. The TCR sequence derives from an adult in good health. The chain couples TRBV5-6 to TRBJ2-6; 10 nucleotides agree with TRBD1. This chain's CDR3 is CASSSLGQGVAGANVLTF. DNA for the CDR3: TGTGCCAGCAGCTCCCTCGGACAGGGGGTCGCTGGGGCCAACGTCCTGACTTTC. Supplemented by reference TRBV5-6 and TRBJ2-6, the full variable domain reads DAGVTQSPTHLIKTRGQQVTLRCSPKSGHDTVSWYQQALGQGPQFIFQYYEEEERQRGNFPDRFSGHQFPNYSSELNVNALLLGDSALYLCASSSLGQGVAGANVLTFGAGSRLTVL.